This entry describes one T cell receptor beta chain. The sample originates from a study of CD8 T cells in Susac syndrome. With random hexamers, about 0.45 to 1 ug RNA was reverse transcribed. TCRdb re-called the immunoSEQ multiplex PCR reads with MiXCR, one entry per CDR3 protein. The sample has over 150,000 distinct CDR3 sequences, around 94% seen once. V dropped 3 bases and J dropped 6 bases, with 27 bases sitting between them. The germline V gene has CDR1 MNHNS and CDR2 SASEGT. This CDR3 contains 18 residues. The sequencing sample was made of CD4+ T cells from PBMCs. The sequence was collected from a human donor with Susac syndrome. This chain uses TRBV6-1 with TRBJ2-7, with D perhaps matching TRBD2 (7 bases). The CDR3 loop reads CASSELSYSVAGAGEQYF. Written as DNA, the CDR3 is TGTGCCAGCAGTGAGCTCTCCTATTCCGTCGCGGGGGCGGGCGAGCAGTACTTC.